The table lists the clone carrying this T cell receptor (beta chain) with a few counts. Its antigen is not known. cDNA molecules carried unique molecular identifiers, and template switching added a universal primer site. MiXCR, applied by TCRdb to the 5' RACE reads, yields one record per CDR3 protein. The sample yields more than 1.5 million distinct CDR3 sequences, 32% seen once. These data come from a study of identical twins. The CDR3 loop spans 12 amino acids. CDR1 and CDR2 (germline): SNHLY, FYNNEI. V was cut by 7 bases and J by 2 bases, with 9 bases left in between. The donors were all healthy and Caucasian. Points from the study as a whole: Cross-sectional statistical analysis, not tracking of the same donors, underpinned the conclusions. Modelling underestimated the level of out-of-frame TCR alpha sharing observed in monozygotic twins.

The sample taken for sequencing was cord blood. This TCR was sampled from a newborn girl in good health. The V gene is TRBV2, the J gene TRBJ2-7; possible D gene TRBD1, 5 bases. The CDR3 DNA sequence: TGTGCCAGCATGCAGGGTACCTACGAGCAGTACTTC. As protein: CASMQGTYEQYF.